This is a list of T cell receptor beta chains from one sample in a study of blood T cells in healthy people across ages. TCRdb ran MiXCR on the 5' RACE reads and lists one entry per CDR3 protein. The repertoire has approximately 690,000 distinct CDR3 sequences, roughly two fifths of them found once; the top ten carry 30%. The source material was blood. Every receptor here comes from a man older than 75 in good health. CDR3s include the opening cysteine and the closing phenylalanine or tryptophan. The D gene is left open where the match is weak. Not every row has a clone size; where given, it reads once, few, many or a size class.

V: TRBV6-2/TRBV6-3
J: TRBJ2-3
size: -
D: TRBD1
DNA: TGTGCCAGCAGTTACCTAGGGACAGGCACAGATACGCAGTATTTT
CDR3: CASSYLGTGTDTQYF

V: TRBV20-1
J: TRBJ1-4
size: -
D: -
DNA: TGCAGTGCTAGAGTATCCGGGATAGGGGATGAAAAACTGTTTTTT
CDR3: CSARVSGIGDEKLFF

V: TRBV28
J: TRBJ2-1
size: -
D: -
DNA: TGTGCCAGCAGGGCAAATCATGAGCAGTTCTTC
CDR3: CASRANHEQFF

V: TRBV6-5
J: TRBJ2-5
size: -
D: TRBD2
DNA: TGTGCCAGCAGTTACTCGAGGCTAGCGGGGGACAATGAGCAGTACTTC
CDR3: CASSYSRLAGDNEQYF

V: TRBV3-1
J: TRBJ1-1
size: -
D: -
DNA: TGTGCCAGCAGCCAAGAATGGGGTCCGCGTGAAGCTTTCTTT
CDR3: CASSQEWGPREAFF

V: TRBV25-1
J: TRBJ2-3
size: few
D: -
DNA: TGTGCCAGCAGTGAATGGCGGAGTGGCACAGATACGCAGTATTTT
CDR3: CASSEWRSGTDTQYF

V: TRBV30
J: TRBJ2-7
size: -
D: TRBD2
DNA: TGTGCCTGGAGTGGACTAGCTGTACCTTACGAGCAGTACTTC
CDR3: CAWSGLAVPYEQYF

V: TRBV7-9
J: TRBJ2-1
size: few
D: -
DNA: TGTGCCAGCAGCCTTGCAGGACTACGGTCCTACAATGAGCAGTTCTTC
CDR3: CASSLAGLRSYNEQFF

V: TRBV2
J: TRBJ2-7
size: few
D: TRBD1
DNA: TGTGCCACCCAGGACAGGGGCCGTTCCTACGAGCAGTACTTC
CDR3: CATQDRGRSYEQYF

V: TRBV24-1
J: TRBJ2-2
size: -
D: -
DNA: TGTGCCACCAAGGGCACCGGGGAGCTGTTTTTT
CDR3: CATKGTGELFF

V: TRBV6-5
J: TRBJ2-3
size: few
D: -
DNA: TGTGCCAGCGGGGGAGAGGTTAACACAGATACGCAGTATTTT
CDR3: CASGGEVNTDTQYF

V: TRBV7-9
J: TRBJ1-1
size: few
D: -
DNA: TGTGCCAGCAGCTTAGCGACTAGCGGGAGCGGGTATTTT
CDR3: CASSLATSGSGYF

V: TRBV11-1
J: TRBJ1-6
size: few
D: -
DNA: TGTGCCAGCAGCTCGATCTTCGATTCACCCCTCCACTTT
CDR3: CASSSIFDSPLHF

V: TRBV30
J: TRBJ2-1
size: few
D: TRBD2
DNA: TGTGCCTGGACCGGGACTAGCGTTTCGGGTGAGCAGTTCTTC
CDR3: CAWTGTSVSGEQFF

V: TRBV29-1
J: TRBJ2-3
size: many
D: TRBD2
DNA: TGCAGCGTGGCGGCAACTAGCGGGGGGAGCACAGATACGCAGTATTTT
CDR3: CSVAATSGGSTDTQYF

V: TRBV7-9
J: TRBJ2-7
size: few
D: -
DNA: TGTGCCAGCAGCCGACAGACAGTCCAGAGCTCCTACGAGCAGTACTTC
CDR3: CASSRQTVQSSYEQYF

V: TRBV20-1
J: TRBJ1-6
size: few
D: TRBD1
DNA: TGCAGTGCTGACACAGGGGGAGGAAATTCACCCCTCCACTTT
CDR3: CSADTGGGNSPLHF

V: TRBV12-3/TRBV12-4
J: TRBJ2-2
size: few
D: -
DNA: TGTGCCAGCAGTTCGATGGGAGCTTACACCGGGGAGCTGTTTTTT
CDR3: CASSSMGAYTGELFF

V: TRBV24-1
J: TRBJ2-5
size: once
D: -
DNA: TGTGCCACCGAGAGCCAGCGGACCCAGTACTTC
CDR3: CATESQRTQYF

V: TRBV30
J: TRBJ1-3
size: -
D: -
DNA: TGTGCCTGGAGCCCCGACGAATCTGGAAACACCATATATTTT
CDR3: CAWSPDESGNTIYF

V: TRBV7-3
J: TRBJ2-1
size: -
D: TRBD2
DNA: TGTGCCAGCAGCTTAAGCGGTACTAGCGGGCTCAATGAGCAGTTCTTC
CDR3: CASSLSGTSGLNEQFF

V: TRBV9
J: TRBJ1-1
size: -
D: -
DNA: TGTGCCAGCAGCGTAGAGGATGGGACTGAAGCTTTCTTT
CDR3: CASSVEDGTEAFF

V: TRBV5-1
J: TRBJ2-1
size: -
D: TRBD1
DNA: TGCGCCAGCAGCTCTGACAGGGGGGGAGGTGAGCAGTTCTTC
CDR3: CASSSDRGGGEQFF

V: TRBV27
J: TRBJ2-5
size: -
D: -
DNA: TGTGTCAGCAGTTTATCGTGGGGTGCAGAGACCCAGTACTTC
CDR3: CVSSLSWGAETQYF

V: TRBV24-1
J: TRBJ2-2
size: -
D: -
DNA: TGTGCCACCAGTGGGACGAATGGCCCCGGGGAGCTGTTTTTT
CDR3: CATSGTNGPGELFF

V: TRBV7-9
J: TRBJ2-7
size: few
D: TRBD2
DNA: TGTGCCAGCAGCTTAGTTTCTAGCGGGGGGCCTCCTACCTCCTACGAGCAGTACTTC
CDR3: CASSLVSSGGPPTSYEQYF

V: TRBV9
J: TRBJ2-7
size: many
D: TRBD1
DNA: TGTGCCAGCAGCGCTTCGGGACAGCAGTACGAGCAGTACTTC
CDR3: CASSASGQQYEQYF

V: TRBV6-1
J: TRBJ2-5
size: few
D: -
DNA: TGTGCCAGCAGTGAAGGGCTCAATCGGCTGAGGGAGACCCAGTACTTC
CDR3: CASSEGLNRLRETQYF

V: TRBV6-2/TRBV6-3
J: TRBJ2-3
size: -
D: -
DNA: TGTGCCAGCAGCCGTATCGGGACGAGCACAGATACGCAGTATTTT
CDR3: CASSRIGTSTDTQYF

V: TRBV10-1
J: TRBJ2-3
size: -
D: TRBD2
DNA: TGCGCCAGCAGTGAGGGGACTAGCGGGAGGGATGCGTATTTT
CDR3: CASSEGTSGRDAYF

V: TRBV7-2
J: TRBJ2-7
size: -
D: -
DNA: TGTGCCAGCACCCCCCTCGCCGGAGGCGAGCAGTACTTC
CDR3: CASTPLAGGEQYF

V: TRBV30
J: TRBJ2-1
size: -
D: TRBD2
DNA: TGTGCCTGCTTTGGAGGACTAGCTAGGAATGAGCAGTTCTTC
CDR3: CACFGGLARNEQFF

V: TRBV29-1
J: TRBJ1-1
size: -
D: TRBD1
DNA: TGCAGCGTCGGGGGACAGGGGTGGCGAGCTTTCTTT
CDR3: CSVGGQGWRAFF

V: TRBV7-8
J: TRBJ2-5
size: -
D: TRBD1
DNA: TGTGCCAGCAGCCTCCGGGACAGGGGGCTTCAAGAGACCCAGTACTTC
CDR3: CASSLRDRGLQETQYF

V: TRBV30
J: TRBJ2-3
size: -
D: TRBD1
DNA: TGTGCCTGGAGTGCCCCGGGACAGGGGTTATCCGATACGCAGTATTTT
CDR3: CAWSAPGQGLSDTQYF

V: TRBV2
J: TRBJ1-5
size: few
D: -
DNA: TGTGCCAGCAGTGAAATCGGGGGCGTAAGGGCAGGCCCGATAAATCAGCCCCAGCATTTT
CDR3: CASSEIGGVRAGPINQPQHF

V: TRBV7-7
J: TRBJ2-5
size: -
D: -
DNA: TGTGCTAGCAGCTTAGGGCAATATTGGGGGGACGAGACCCAGTACTTC
CDR3: CASSLGQYWGDETQYF

V: TRBV5-1
J: TRBJ2-5
size: many
D: -
DNA: TGCGCCAGTAGAAAAGGTTCCGAGACCCAGTACTTC
CDR3: CASRKGSETQYF